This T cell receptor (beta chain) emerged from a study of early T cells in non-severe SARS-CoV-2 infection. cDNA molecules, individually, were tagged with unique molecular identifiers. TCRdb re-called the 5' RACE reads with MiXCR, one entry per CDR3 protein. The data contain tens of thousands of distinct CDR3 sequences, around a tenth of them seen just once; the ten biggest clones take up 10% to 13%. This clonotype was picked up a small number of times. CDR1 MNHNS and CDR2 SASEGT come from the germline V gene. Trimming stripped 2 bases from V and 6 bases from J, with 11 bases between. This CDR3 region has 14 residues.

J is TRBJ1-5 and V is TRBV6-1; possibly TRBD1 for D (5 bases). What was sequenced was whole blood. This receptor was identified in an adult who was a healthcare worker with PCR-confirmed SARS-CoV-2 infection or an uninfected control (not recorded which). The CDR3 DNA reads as TGTGCCAGCAGTGAAATAGGGGAACCTCAGCCCCAGCATTTT. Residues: CASSEIGEPQPQHF.